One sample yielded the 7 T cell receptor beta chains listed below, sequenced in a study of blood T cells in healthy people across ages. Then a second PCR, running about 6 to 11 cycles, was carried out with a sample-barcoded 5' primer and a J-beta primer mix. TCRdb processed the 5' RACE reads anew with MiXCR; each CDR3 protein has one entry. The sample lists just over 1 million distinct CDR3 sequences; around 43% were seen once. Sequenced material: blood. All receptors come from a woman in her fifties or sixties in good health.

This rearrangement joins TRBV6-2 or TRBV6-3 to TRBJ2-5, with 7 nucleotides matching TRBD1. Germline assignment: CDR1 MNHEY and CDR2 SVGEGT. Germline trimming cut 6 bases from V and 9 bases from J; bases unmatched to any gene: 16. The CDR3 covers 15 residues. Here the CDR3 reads CASSPEDRMKASQYF. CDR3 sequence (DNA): TGTGCCAGCAGCCCGGAGGACAGGATGAAAGCGTCCCAGTACTTC.

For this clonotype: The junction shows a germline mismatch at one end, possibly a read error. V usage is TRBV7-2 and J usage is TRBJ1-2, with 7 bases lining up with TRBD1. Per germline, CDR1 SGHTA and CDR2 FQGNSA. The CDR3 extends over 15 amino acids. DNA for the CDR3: TGTGTCAGCAGCCCAAGGCGGACAGGCGGGGGTGGCTACACCTTC. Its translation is CVSSPRRTGGGGYTF. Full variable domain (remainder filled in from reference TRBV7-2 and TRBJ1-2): GAGVSQSPSNKVTEKGKDVELRCDPISGHTALYWYRQSLGQGLEFLIYFQGNSAPDKSGLPSDRFSAERTGGSVSTLTIQRTQQEDSAVYLCVSSPRRTGGGGYTFGSGTRLTVV.

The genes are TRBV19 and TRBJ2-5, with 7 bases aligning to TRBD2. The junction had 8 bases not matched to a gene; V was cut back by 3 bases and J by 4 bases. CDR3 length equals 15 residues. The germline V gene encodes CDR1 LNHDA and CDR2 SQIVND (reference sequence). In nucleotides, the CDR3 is TGTGCCAGTAGTATCGGAGGGAGGGCTGTAGAGACCCAGTACTTC. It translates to CASSIGGRAVETQYF.

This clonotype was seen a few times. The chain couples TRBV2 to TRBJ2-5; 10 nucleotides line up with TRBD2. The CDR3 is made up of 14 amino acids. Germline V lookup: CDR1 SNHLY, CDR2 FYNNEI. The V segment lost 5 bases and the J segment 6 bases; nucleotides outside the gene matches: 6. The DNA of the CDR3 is TGTGCCAGCAGTCGGCTAGCGGGAGAAAAGACCCAGTACTTC. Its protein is CASSRLAGEKTQYF.

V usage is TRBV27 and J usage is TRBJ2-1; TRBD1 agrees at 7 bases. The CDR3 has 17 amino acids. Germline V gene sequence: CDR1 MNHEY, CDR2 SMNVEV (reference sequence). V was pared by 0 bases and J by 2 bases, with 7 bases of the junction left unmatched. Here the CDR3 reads CASSLSTTGTAYNEQFF. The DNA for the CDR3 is TGTGCCAGCAGTTTATCAACTACCGGGACAGCCTACAATGAGCAGTTCTTC.

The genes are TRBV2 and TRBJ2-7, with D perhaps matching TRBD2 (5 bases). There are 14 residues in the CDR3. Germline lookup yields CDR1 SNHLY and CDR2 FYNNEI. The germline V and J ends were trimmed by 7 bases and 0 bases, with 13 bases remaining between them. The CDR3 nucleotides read TGTGCCAGCATTTTCGGACTGAGCTCCTACGAGCAGTACTTC. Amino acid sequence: CASIFGLSSYEQYF. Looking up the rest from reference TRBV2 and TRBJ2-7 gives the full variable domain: EPEVTQTPSHQVTQMGQEVILRCVPISNHLYFYWYRQILGQKVEFLVSFYNNEISEKSEIFDDQFSVERPDGSNFTLKIRSTKLEDSAMYFCASIFGLSSYEQYFGPGTRLTVT.

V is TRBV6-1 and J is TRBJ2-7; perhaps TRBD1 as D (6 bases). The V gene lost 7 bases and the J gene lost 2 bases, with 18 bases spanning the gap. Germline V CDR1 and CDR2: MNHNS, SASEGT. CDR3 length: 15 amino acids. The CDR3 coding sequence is TGTGCCAGCACCGGAGGCACAGGGTACCCCTACGAGCAGTACTTC. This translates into CASTGGTGYPYEQYF.